The rows below give T cell receptor beta chains drawn from one sample of a study of cytomegalovirus exposure and HLA in healthy donors. The data were produced by immunoSEQ multiplex PCR, yet TCRdb's version contains in-frame clones alone and is incomplete. The sample has under 200,000 clones; 60% to 80% are singletons. Sequencing was done on a sample of PBMCs. The source of these receptors is a man over 45 in good health and CMV-seropositive. Both conserved end residues are part of each CDR3. The order of the fields is D gene, J gene, V gene, clone size, CDR3 protein, CDR3 DNA. D genes are given only for firm matches. Only part of the rows carry a size: once, few, many, or a class if the clone is expanded.

TRBD1	TRBJ1-6	TRBV6-1	.	CASSPWDRGNSPLHF	TGTGCCAGCAGCCCGTGGGACAGGGGGAATTCACCCCTCCACTTT
.	TRBJ1-3	TRBV7-2	.	CASSLAELLSGNTIYF	TGTGCCAGCAGCTTAGCCGAACTGCTCTCTGGAAACACCATATATTTT
.	TRBJ1-3	TRBV6-1	.	CASNSSPNTIYF	TGTGCCAGCAATTCCTCCCCAAACACCATATATTTT
TRBD1	TRBJ2-5	TRBV9	.	CASSATGTGVRETQYF	TGTGCCAGCAGCGCGACAGGGACAGGTGTGCGAGAGACCCAGTACTTC
.	TRBJ2-1	TRBV4-1	.	CASSLGAGDYNEQFF	TGCGCCAGCAGCCTCGGGGCAGGGGACTACAATGAGCAGTTCTTC
TRBD1	TRBJ1-6	TRBV19	.	CASRSGTENSPLHF	TGTGCCAGTAGGTCCGGGACAGAAAATTCACCCCTCCACTTT
.	TRBJ2-7	TRBV7-2	.	CASSFWAEPYEQYF	TGTGCCAGCAGCTTCTGGGCCGAGCCCTACGAGCAGTACTTC
.	TRBJ2-7	TRBV6-5	.	CASKGRGPYEQYF	TGTGCCAGCAAGGGCAGGGGCCCCTACGAGCAGTACTTC
.	TRBJ2-7	TRBV7-6	.	CASSGEYEQYF	TGTGCCAGCAGTGGAGAATACGAGCAGTACTTC
.	TRBJ1-2	TRBV6-4	.	CASYSSITNYGYTF	TGTGCCAGCTACAGTTCCATAACTAACTATGGCTACACCTTC
TRBD1	TRBJ1-2	TRBV28	.	CASKGGFNYGYTF	TGTGCCAGCAAAGGGGGCTTTAACTATGGCTACACCTTC
.	TRBJ1-5	TRBV18	.	CASSPSGGNQPQHF	TGTGCCAGCTCACCCTCCGGGGGCAATCAGCCCCAGCATTTT
TRBD1	TRBJ1-5	TRBV19	.	CASSAMTGGGRQPQHF	TGTGCCAGTAGTGCCATGACAGGGGGAGGCCGACAGCCCCAGCATTTT
.	TRBJ1-1	TRBV30	.	CAGEGHLNTEAFF	TGTGCCGGGGAGGGACACCTGAACACTGAAGCTTTCTTT
TRBD2	TRBJ2-3	TRBV28	.	CASSLSLLTGGNTDTQYF	TGTGCCAGCAGTTTATCATTGCTGACGGGGGGAAACACAGATACGCAGTATTTT
TRBD1	TRBJ2-1	TRBV5-4	.	CASSPQGAVYNEQFF	TGTGCCAGCAGCCCCCAGGGGGCAGTATACAATGAGCAGTTCTTC
.	TRBJ1-1	TRBV19	.	CASSRGPPTSINTEAFF	TGTGCCAGTAGTAGGGGCCCCCCGACAAGCATCAACACTGAAGCTTTCTTT
.	TRBJ1-1	TRBV11-2	.	CASSLDRRYTEAFF	TGTGCCAGCAGCTTGGACAGAAGGTACACTGAAGCTTTCTTT
TRBD2	TRBJ2-3	TRBV7-2	.	CASSSGTTHTDTQYF	TGTGCCAGCAGCTCCGGGACTACCCACACAGATACGCAGTATTTT
TRBD1	TRBJ2-6	TRBV28	.	CASSFHRGSSGANVLTF	TGTGCCAGCAGTTTTCACAGGGGTTCCTCTGGGGCCAACGTCCTGACTTTC
TRBD1	TRBJ1-1	TRBV15	.	CATSKGDRDSNTEAFF	TGTGCCACCAGCAAGGGGGACAGGGATTCGAACACTGAAGCTTTCTTT
.	TRBJ1-6	TRBV5-1	.	CASQEGSDSPLHF	TGCGCCAGCCAGGAGGGTAGCGATTCACCCCTCCACTTT
.	TRBJ2-3	TRBV7-8	few	CASSWSGEDTQYF	TGTGCCAGCAGCTGGTCGGGGGAAGATACGCAGTATTTT
TRBD1	TRBJ2-2	TRBV2	.	CASRGQGIGELFF	TGTGCCAGCAGGGGACAGGGTATCGGGGAGCTGTTTTTT
.	TRBJ1-4	TRBV5-6	.	CASSLGDNEKLFF	TGTGCCAGCAGCTTGGGAGATAATGAAAAACTGTTTTTT
.	TRBJ1-1	TRBV6-1	.	CASSERSGNTEAFF	TGTGCCAGCAGTGAACGAAGCGGGAACACTGAAGCTTTCTTT
.	TRBJ2-7	TRBV4-3	.	CASSQETVGVYEQYF	TGCGCCAGCAGCCAAGAGACAGTCGGTGTCTACGAGCAGTACTTC
TRBD1	TRBJ1-1	TRBV7-9	few	CASSPPTGKNTEAFF	TGTGCCAGCAGCCCGCCGACAGGGAAGAACACTGAAGCTTTCTTT
TRBD2	TRBJ2-7	TRBV15	.	CATSSLRATSGGNYEQYF	TGTGCCACCAGCAGCCTTAGAGCGACTAGCGGGGGGAACTACGAGCAGTACTTC
TRBD2	TRBJ2-5	TRBV7-9	.	CASSLAAGLAGGETQYF	TGTGCCAGCAGCTTAGCGGCGGGGCTAGCGGGGGGAGAGACCCAGTACTTC
TRBD1	TRBJ1-2	TRBV5-1	.	CASSLPDRGGTAYGYTF	TGCGCCAGCAGCTTACCGGACAGGGGTGGAACTGCGTATGGCTACACCTTC
.	TRBJ1-5	TRBV6-1	.	CASSEMGGAGSNQPQHF	TGTGCCAGCAGTGAAATGGGGGGGGCGGGGAGCAATCAGCCCCAGCATTTT
.	TRBJ2-1	TRBV29-1	.	CSVGDSGLEFNTNEQFF	TGCAGCGTGGGGGACTCCGGTCTAGAATTTAATACCAATGAGCAGTTCTTC
.	TRBJ2-3	TRBV7-9	.	CSSSFNPRGNTDTQYF	TGTTCCAGCAGCTTTAATCCCAGGGGAAACACAGATACGCAGTATTTT
TRBD1	TRBJ1-2	TRBV29-1	.	CSVSKGAYGYTF	TGCAGCGTTTCGAAGGGGGCGTATGGCTACACCTTC
TRBD2	TRBJ2-5	TRBV19	once	CASSSGLAEKETQYF	TGTGCCAGTAGTTCCGGACTAGCGGAGAAAGAGACCCAGTACTTC
TRBD1	TRBJ1-4	TRBV6-5	.	CASSQGQINEKLFF	TGTGCCAGCAGTCAGGGACAGATTAATGAAAAACTGTTTTTT
.	TRBJ2-5	TRBV25-1	.	CASSDLRLYQETQYF	TGTGCCAGCAGTGATTTGCGACTCTATCAAGAGACCCAGTACTTC
TRBD1	TRBJ1-4	TRBV19	.	CASRDRGSTNEKLFF	TGTGCCAGCCGGGACAGGGGCTCAACTAATGAAAAACTGTTTTTT
.	TRBJ1-4	TRBV4-3	.	CASSQGSREKLFF	TGCGCCAGCAGCCAAGGAAGCAGGGAAAAACTGTTTTTT
TRBD1	TRBJ1-1	TRBV7-9	.	CASSWGQGAEAFF	TGTGCCAGCAGCTGGGGACAGGGGGCAGAAGCTTTCTTT
TRBD1	TRBJ1-3	TRBV19	.	CASSGQGARNTIYF	TGTGCCAGTAGCGGACAGGGGGCAAGAAACACCATATATTTT
.	TRBJ2-5	TRBV18	.	CASSPLQGSVETQYF	TGTGCCAGCTCACCACTCCAGGGTTCCGTCGAGACCCAGTACTTC
.	TRBJ1-2	TRBV7-6	.	CASSPTPNYGYTF	TGTGCCAGCAGCCCCACACCGAACTATGGCTACACCTTC
TRBD1	TRBJ2-5	TRBV5-4	.	CASSSSGTGVGKTQYF	TGTGCCAGCAGCTCAAGTGGGACAGGGGTAGGGAAGACCCAGTACTTC
.	TRBJ2-5	TRBV11-2	.	CASSLVRSDQYF	TGTGCCAGCAGCTTAGTCAGGTCGGACCAGTACTTC
.	TRBJ2-5	TRBV6-1	.	CASSEYRIGTQYF	TGTGCCAGCAGTGAATACAGGATCGGGACCCAGTACTTC
.	TRBJ1-4	TRBV5-1	.	CASSPWGGTMDEKLFF	TGCGCCAGCAGCCCATGGGGGGGGACGATGGATGAAAAACTGTTTTTT